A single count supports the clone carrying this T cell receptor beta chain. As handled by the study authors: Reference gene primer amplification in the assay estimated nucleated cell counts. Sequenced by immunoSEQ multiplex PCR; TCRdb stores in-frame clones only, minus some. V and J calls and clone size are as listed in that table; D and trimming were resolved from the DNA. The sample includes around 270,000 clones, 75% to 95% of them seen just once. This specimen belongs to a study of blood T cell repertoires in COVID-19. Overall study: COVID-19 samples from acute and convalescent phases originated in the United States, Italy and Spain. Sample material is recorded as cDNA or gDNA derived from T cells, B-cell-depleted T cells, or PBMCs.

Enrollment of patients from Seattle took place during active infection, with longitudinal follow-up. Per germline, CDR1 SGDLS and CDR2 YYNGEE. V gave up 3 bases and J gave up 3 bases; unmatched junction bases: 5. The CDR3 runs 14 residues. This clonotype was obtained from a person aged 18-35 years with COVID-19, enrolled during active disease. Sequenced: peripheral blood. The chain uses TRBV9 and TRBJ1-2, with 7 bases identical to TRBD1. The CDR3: CASSAGGQHYGYTF. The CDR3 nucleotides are TGTGCCAGCAGCGCCGGGGGACAGCACTATGGCTACACCTTC.